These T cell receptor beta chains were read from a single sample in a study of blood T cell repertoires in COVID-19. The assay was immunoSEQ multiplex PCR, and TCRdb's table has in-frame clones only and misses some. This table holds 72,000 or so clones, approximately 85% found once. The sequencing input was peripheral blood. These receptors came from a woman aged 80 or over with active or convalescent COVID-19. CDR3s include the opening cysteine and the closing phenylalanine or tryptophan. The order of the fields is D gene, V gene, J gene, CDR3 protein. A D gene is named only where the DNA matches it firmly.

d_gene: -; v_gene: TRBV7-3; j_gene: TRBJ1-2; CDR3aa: CASSLGPGGYGYTF
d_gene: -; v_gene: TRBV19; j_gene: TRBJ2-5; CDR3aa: CASSILGSQETQYF
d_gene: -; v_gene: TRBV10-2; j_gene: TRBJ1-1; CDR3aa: CASRQEVNTEAFF
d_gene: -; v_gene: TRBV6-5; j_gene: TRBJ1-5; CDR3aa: CASSYSSNQPQHF
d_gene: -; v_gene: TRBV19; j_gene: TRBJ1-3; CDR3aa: CASSILPSSGNTIYF
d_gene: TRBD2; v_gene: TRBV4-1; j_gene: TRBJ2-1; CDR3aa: CASSQATSKQFF
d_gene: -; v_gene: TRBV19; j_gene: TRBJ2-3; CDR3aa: CASSIQREDTQYF
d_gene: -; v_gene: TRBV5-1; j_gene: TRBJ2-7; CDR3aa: CASSSRTVSTSYEQYF
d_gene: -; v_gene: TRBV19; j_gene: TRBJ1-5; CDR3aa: CASSTFSGNQPQHF
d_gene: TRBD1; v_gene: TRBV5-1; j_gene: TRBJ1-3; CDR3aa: CASSNDGQGGNTIYF
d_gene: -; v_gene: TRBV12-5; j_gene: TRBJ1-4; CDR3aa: CASGLRGQKLFF
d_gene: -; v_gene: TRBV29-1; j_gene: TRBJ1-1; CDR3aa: CSATTGWDTEAFF
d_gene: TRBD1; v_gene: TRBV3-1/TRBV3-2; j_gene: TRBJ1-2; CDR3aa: CASSQSGTGTNYGYTF
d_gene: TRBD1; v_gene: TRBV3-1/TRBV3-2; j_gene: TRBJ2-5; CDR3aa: CASSQRTGAKTQYF
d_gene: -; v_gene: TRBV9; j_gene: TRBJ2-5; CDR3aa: CASSASGAQETQYF
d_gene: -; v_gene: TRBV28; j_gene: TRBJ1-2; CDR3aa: CANYVGGYGYTF
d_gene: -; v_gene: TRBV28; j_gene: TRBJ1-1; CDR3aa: CASKGYGGTNTEAFF
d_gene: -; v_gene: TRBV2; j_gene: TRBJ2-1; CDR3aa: CASSEFPGGQRGNEQFF
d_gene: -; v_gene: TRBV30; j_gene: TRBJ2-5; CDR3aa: CAWKLGGRGQTQYF
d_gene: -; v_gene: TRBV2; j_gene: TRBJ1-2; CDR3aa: CASSTQGSNYGYTF
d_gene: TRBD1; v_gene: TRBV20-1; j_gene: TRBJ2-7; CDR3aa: CSASPGQGAYEQYF
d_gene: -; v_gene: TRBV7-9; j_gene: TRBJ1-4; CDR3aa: CASSLGRWVIGEKLFF
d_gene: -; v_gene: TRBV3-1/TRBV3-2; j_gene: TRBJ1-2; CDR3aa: CASSQEGAGYGYTF
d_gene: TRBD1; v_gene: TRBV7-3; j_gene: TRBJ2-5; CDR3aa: CASSLRQGPQETQYF
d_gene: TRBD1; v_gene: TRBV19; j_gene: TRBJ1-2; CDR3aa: CASRRQGLDYGYTF
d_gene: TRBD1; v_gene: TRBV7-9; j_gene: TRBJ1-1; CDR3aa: CASSTGTGTTEAFF
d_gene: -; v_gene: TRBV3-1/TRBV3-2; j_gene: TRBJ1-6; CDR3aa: CASISQVGGARAYNSPLHF
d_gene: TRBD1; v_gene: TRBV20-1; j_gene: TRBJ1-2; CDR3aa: CSASTGLGYTF
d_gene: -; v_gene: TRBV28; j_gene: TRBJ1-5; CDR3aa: CASSSPDQPQHF
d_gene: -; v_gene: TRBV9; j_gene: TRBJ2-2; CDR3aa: CASSVGTKNTGELFF
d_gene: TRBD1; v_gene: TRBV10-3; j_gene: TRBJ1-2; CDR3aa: CAITSQGAAHYGYTF
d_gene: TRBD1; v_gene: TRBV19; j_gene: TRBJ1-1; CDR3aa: CASSDGRGGGGNTEAFF
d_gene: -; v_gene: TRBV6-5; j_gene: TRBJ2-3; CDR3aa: CASRYMDTQYF
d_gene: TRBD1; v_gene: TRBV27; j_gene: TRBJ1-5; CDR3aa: CASSLTGTDNQPQHF
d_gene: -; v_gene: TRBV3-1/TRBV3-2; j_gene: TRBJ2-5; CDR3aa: CASSPRGLVETQYF
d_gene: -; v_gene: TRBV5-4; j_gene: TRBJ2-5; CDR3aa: CASSSQYREETQYF
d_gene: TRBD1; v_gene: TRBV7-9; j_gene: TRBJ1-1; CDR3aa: CASSLEDRGAFF
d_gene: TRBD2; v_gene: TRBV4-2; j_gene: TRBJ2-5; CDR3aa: CASSQEAGGGETQYF
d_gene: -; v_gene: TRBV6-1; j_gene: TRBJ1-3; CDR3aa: CASSEVSIVWTKSSGNTIYF
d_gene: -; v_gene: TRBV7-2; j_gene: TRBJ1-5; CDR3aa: CASSAIPGYQPQHF
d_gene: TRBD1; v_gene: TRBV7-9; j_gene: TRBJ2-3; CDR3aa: CASSSRQGYTDTQYF
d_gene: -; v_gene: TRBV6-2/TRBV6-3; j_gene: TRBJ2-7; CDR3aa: CASSYSTGQGNPNEQYF
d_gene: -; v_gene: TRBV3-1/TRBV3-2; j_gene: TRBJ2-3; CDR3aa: CASSQNWASFDTQYF
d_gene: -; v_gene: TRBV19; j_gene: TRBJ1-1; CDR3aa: CASSIGRDWDTEAFF
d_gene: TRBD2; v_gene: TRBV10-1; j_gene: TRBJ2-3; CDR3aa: CASSESTSGGTTDTQYF
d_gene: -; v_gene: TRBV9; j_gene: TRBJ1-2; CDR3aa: CASSQAIRDFNYGYTF
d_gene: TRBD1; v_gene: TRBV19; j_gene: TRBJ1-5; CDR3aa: CASSPRTGGTVYQPQHF
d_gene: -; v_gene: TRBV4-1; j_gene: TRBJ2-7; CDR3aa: CASSHSEGGDTIFYEQYF
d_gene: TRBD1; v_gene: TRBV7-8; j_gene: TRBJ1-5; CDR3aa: CASSLDRQGGQPQHF
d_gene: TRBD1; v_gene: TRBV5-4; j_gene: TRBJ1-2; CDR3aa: CASSPTGARPINYGYTF
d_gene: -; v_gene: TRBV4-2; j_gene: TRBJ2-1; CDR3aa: CASSLTQLAVSNEQFF
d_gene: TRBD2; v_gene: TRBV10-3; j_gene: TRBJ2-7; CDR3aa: CAIRDGGAVYEQYF
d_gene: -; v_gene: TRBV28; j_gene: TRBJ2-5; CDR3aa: CASSLWGGETQYF
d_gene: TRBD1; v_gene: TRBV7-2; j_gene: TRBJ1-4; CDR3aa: CASSSRQGVTEKLFF
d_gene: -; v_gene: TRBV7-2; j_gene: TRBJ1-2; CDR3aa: CASSFNRERINYGYTF
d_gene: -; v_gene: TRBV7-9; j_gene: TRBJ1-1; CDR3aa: CASSLIENTEAFF
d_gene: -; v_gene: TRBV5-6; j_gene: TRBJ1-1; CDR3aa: CASSSGRTSTEAFF
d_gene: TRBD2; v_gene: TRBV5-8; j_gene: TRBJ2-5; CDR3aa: CASSLVWEGTQYF